The 12 T cell receptor beta chains given below trace back to one sample, sequenced in a study of blood T cell repertoires in COVID-19. Libraries were prepared by immunoSEQ multiplex PCR; TCRdb keeps only in-frame clonotypes and omits some of them. This repertoire shows 50,000 or so clones, approximately 91% found once; its top ten account for about 26%. The sample comprised peripheral blood. Receptors were obtained from a human donor in a cohort sampled during active COVID-19.

As DNA, the CDR3 is TGCGCCAGCAGCCAAGAAGGGGGGGCTCAAGACACAGATACGCAGTATTTT. Protein product: CASSQEGGAQDTDTQYF. The chain carries TRBV4-1 and TRBJ2-3; maybe TRBD2 (7 bases). With 0 bases removed from V and 2 bases from J, the gap between germline ends came to 15 bases. CDR3 length: 17 amino acids. Germline lookup yields CDR1 MGHRA and CDR2 YSYEKL.

The J gene is TRBJ2-1, the V gene TRBV27; D remains ambiguous. The V gene lost 6 bases and the J gene lost 4 bases, with 10 bases spanning the gap. Germline V CDR1 and CDR2: MNHEY, SMNVEV (reference sequence). The CDR3 consists of 13 residues. The CDR3 nucleotides are TGTGCCAGCAGCGAGGTCGGTTACAATGAGCAGTTCTTC. Amino acid sequence: CASSEVGYNEQFF.

The V gene is TRBV23-1, the J gene TRBJ2-4, with 8 nucleotides matching TRBD2. TRBV23-1 belongs to the ORF category, with a function that is uncertain. The CDR3 covers 19 residues. The junction had 22 bases not matched to a gene; V was cut back by 8 bases and J by 4 bases. The CDR3 DNA is TGCGCCAGCGGCACATCAGGTAGGAGCGGGAGAACCCCGAAAAACATTCAGTACTTC. Translation gives CASGTSGRSGRTPKNIQYF.

V gene TRBV11-2 combines with J gene TRBJ1-6, with 7 bases lining up with TRBD1. CDR1 is SGHAT, CDR2 FQNNGV, per germline. Losses at the gene ends were 1 base for V and 7 bases for J; bases not matched to a gene: 4. The CDR3 has 15 amino acids. The CDR3 loop is CASSLGQGDNSPLHF. DNA for the CDR3: TGTGCCAGCAGCTTAGGGCAGGGGGACAATTCACCCCTCCACTTT.

This rearrangement joins TRBV28 to TRBJ2-7; 8 nucleotides line up with TRBD1. The germline CDR1 and CDR2 sequences are MDHEN and SYDVKM. This CDR3 region has 14 residues. V gave up 9 bases and J gave up 3 bases; unmatched junction bases: 10. CDR3 DNA sequence: TGTGCCAGTATAGGGGCCGGACAGGGCTACGAGCAGTACTTC. Encoded protein: CASIGAGQGYEQYF.

This rearrangement joins TRBV9 to TRBJ1-3; 7 bases fit TRBD1. V lost 0 bases to trimming and J lost 3 bases; unmatched junction nucleotides: 0. The CDR3 contains 14 residues. Germline-derived CDR1 and CDR2 are SGDLS and YYNGEE. The CDR3 reads CASSVGQGGNTIYF. CDR3 DNA: TGTGCCAGCAGCGTAGGACAGGGTGGAAACACCATATATTTT.

In this sample, this clone turned up a few times. The V call is TRBV6-2 or TRBV6-3, the J call TRBJ1-5; D might be TRBD1 (6 bases). V was clipped by 5 bases and J by 7 bases, with 15 bases between them. Germline-derived CDR1 and CDR2 are MNHEY and SVGEGT. This CDR3 is built from 14 residues. CDR3 coding DNA: TGTGCCAGCAGTCAAACAGGGAGTAACCAGCCCCAGCATTTT. Its protein is CASSQTGSNQPQHF.

The chain combines TRBV18 with TRBJ2-3, with D hard to call. The CDR3 consists of 16 residues. Germline-derived CDR1 and CDR2 are KGHSH and LQKENI. The V end was cut by 2 bases, the J end by 0 bases, with 12 bases between. This CDR3 is CASSPEAIPSTDTQYF. CDR3 DNA: TGTGCCAGCTCACCAGAAGCAATTCCGAGCACAGATACGCAGTATTTT.

The CDR3 here is CASSPDSRGHVLTF. CDR3 coding DNA: TGCGCCAGCAGCCCGGACAGCCGGGGACACGTCCTGACTTTC. This rearrangement joins TRBV5-1 to TRBJ2-6; D is perhaps TRBD1 (6 bases). This CDR3 is built from 14 residues. Germline V gene sequence: CDR1 SGHRS, CDR2 YFSETQ. Trimming took 4 bases from V and 11 from J, leaving 16 bases between them.

The chain combines TRBV25-1 with TRBJ2-2; D possibly corresponds to TRBD1 (5 bases). Trimming pared 4 bases from V and 0 bases from J, leaving 9 bases between. The CDR3 is made up of 15 amino acids. CDR1 is MGHDK, CDR2 SYGVNS, per germline. The CDR3 DNA reads as TGTGCCAGCAGTGGCCTGACAGCGAACACCGGGGAGCTGTTTTTT. Translation gives CASSGLTANTGELFF.

The chain combines TRBV5-8 with TRBJ2-3; D is perhaps TRBD2 (6 bases). The length of the CDR3 is 15 residues. V dropped 0 bases and J dropped 4 bases, with 12 bases sitting between them. Germline-derived CDR1 and CDR2 are SGHTS and YDEGEE. The CDR3 DNA follows: TGTGCCAGCAGCTTGGTTTTAGCGGCGGCAGATACGCAGTATTTT. Translated, it gives CASSLVLAAADTQYF.

The CDR3 region is CASSSPTGTGVSYNEQFF. The CDR3 nucleotides are TGTGCCAGCAGTTCCCCAACCGGGACAGGGGTCTCCTACAATGAGCAGTTCTTC. The chain carries TRBV6-2 or TRBV6-3 and TRBJ2-1; 10 bases match TRBD1. Per germline, CDR1 MNHEY and CDR2 SVGEGT. The CDR3 has 18 amino acids. V lost 4 bases to trimming and J lost 0 bases; unmatched junction nucleotides: 9.